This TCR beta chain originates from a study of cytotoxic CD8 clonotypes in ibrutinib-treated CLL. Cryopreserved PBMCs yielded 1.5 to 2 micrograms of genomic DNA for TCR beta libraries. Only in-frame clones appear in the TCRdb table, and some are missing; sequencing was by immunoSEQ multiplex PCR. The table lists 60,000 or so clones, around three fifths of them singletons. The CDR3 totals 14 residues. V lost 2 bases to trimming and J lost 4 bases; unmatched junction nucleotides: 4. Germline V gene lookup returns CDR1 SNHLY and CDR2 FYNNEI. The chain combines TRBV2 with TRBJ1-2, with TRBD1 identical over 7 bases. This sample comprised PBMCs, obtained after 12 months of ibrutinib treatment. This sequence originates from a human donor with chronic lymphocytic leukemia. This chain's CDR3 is CASSERGQLYGYTF. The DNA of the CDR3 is TGTGCCAGCAGTGAACGGGGACAGCTCTATGGCTACACCTTC. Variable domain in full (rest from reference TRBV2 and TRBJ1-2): EPEVTQTPSHQVTQMGQEVILRCVPISNHLYFYWYRQILGQKVEFLVSFYNNEISEKSEIFDDQFSVERPDGSNFTLKIRSTKLEDSAMYFCASSERGQLYGYTFGSGTRLTVV.